These 27 T cell receptor beta chains share one sample of origin, sequenced in a study of OX40 agonist ivuxolimab in advanced cancers. The assay was immunoSEQ multiplex PCR, and TCRdb's table has in-frame clones only and misses some. The profile shows tens of thousands of clones, roughly 80% of them singletons. This sample comprised CD4+ or CD8+ T cells sorted from blood, obtained in a trial of the OX40 agonist ivuxolimab. The receptors were gathered from an adult with an advanced solid tumor such as melanoma, head and neck, liver or kidney cancer.

This chain uses TRBV5-4 with TRBJ2-7, with 10 bases identical to TRBD1. The CDR3 totals 19 residues. V dropped 4 bases and J dropped 9; count of bases not matched to a gene: 25. CDR1 and CDR2 (germline): SGHNT, YYREEE (reference sequence). The CDR3: CASSRQSGGPGQGSHGQYF. For the CDR3, the DNA is TGTGCCAGCAGCCGACAAAGCGGGGGACCGGGACAGGGGTCCCACGGGCAGTACTTC.

The chain carries TRBV6-5 and TRBJ1-3; D is perhaps TRBD1 (5 bases). V gave up 0 bases and J gave up 2 bases, with 11 bases separating them. Germline values: CDR1 MNHEY, CDR2 SVGAGI. CDR3 size: 16 residues. DNA for the CDR3: TGTGCCAGCAGTTACTCGGCCAGGGCTACTGGAAACACCATATATTTT. This codes for CASSYSARATGNTIYF.

V gene TRBV4-2 combines with J gene TRBJ2-7; TRBD1 or TRBD2 may be the D gene (5 bases each). V was cut by 1 base and J by 1 base, with 8 bases left in between. Germline V gives CDR1 LGHNA, CDR2 YNFKEQ. The length of the CDR3 is 14 residues. The CDR3 is CASSQGDESYEQYF. For the CDR3, the DNA is TGTGCCAGCAGCCAAGGGGACGAGTCCTACGAGCAGTACTTC.

The DNA of the CDR3 is TGTGCCAGCAGCGCTTTGATGGCCAACTATGGCTACACCTTC. It specifies CASSALMANYGYTF. V is TRBV9 and J is TRBJ1-2; D not certain. The CDR3 covers 14 residues. The V and J ends lost 3 bases and 2 bases respectively, with 11 bases between them. CDR1 is SGDLS, CDR2 YYNGEE, per germline.

The chain recombines TRBV11-3 with TRBJ2-7; no reliable D call. CDR3 length: 13 residues. Germline-derived CDR1 and CDR2 are SGHNT and YENEEA. The germline V and J ends were trimmed by 1 base and 3 bases, with 7 bases remaining between them. CDR3 nucleotide sequence: TGTGCCAGCAGCTTAGCGCAGGACTACGAGCAGTACTTC. This sequence encodes CASSLAQDYEQYF.

This chain joins TRBV11-2 and TRBJ2-2, with 8 bases matching TRBD1. Germline V CDR1 and CDR2: SGHAT, FQNNGV. V shed 5 bases and J 6 bases; nucleotides not matched to a gene: 5. The CDR3 contains 14 residues. CDR3 in amino acids: CASSRQGAAGELFF. As DNA, the CDR3 is TGTGCCAGCAGCAGGCAGGGGGCCGCCGGGGAGCTGTTTTTT.

The CDR3 spells CASSPVGVYNEKLFF. CDR3 nucleotides: TGTGCCAGCTCACCAGTGGGGGTATATAATGAAAAACTGTTTTTT. The genes are TRBV18 and TRBJ1-4; tentative D call: TRBD1 (5 bases). Germline V lookup: CDR1 KGHSH, CDR2 LQKENI. V gave up 2 bases and J gave up 4 bases, with 11 bases separating them. This CDR3 contains 15 residues. The complete variable domain, with remaining parts taken from reference TRBV18 and TRBJ1-4, reads NAGVMQNPRHLVRRRGQEARLRCSPMKGHSHVYWYRQLPEEGLKFMVYLQKENIIDESGMPKERFSAEFPKEGPSILRIQQVVRGDSAAYFCASSPVGVYNEKLFFGSGTQLSVL.

The V and J genes are TRBV9 and TRBJ1-6; tentatively, D is TRBD1 (5 bases). The germline CDR1 and CDR2 sequences are SGDLS and YYNGEE. The CDR3 contains 15 residues. The V end lost 6 bases, the J end lost 3 bases, and 13 bases lay between the germline ends. The DNA of the CDR3 is TGTGCCAGCACCCGGGACGGGGACTATAATTCACCCCTCCACTTT. Translating gives CASTRDGDYNSPLHF. The whole variable domain, remainder taken from reference TRBV9 and TRBJ1-6, is DSGVTQTPKHLITATGQRVTLRCSPRSGDLSVYWYQQSLDQGLQFLIQYYNGEERAKGNILERFSAQQFPDLHSELNLSSLELGDSALYFCASTRDGDYNSPLHFGNGTRLTVT.

The chain has TRBV5-1 and TRBJ2-7, with 10 nucleotides matching TRBD1. Germline assignment: CDR1 SGHRS and CDR2 YFSETQ. This CDR3 contains 15 residues. The V segment lost 4 bases and the J segment 5 bases; nucleotides outside the gene matches: 9. The CDR3 region has the DNA TGCGCCAGCAGCAATCCGGGACAGGGGAGCAACGAGCAGTACTTC. Protein product: CASSNPGQGSNEQYF.

The genes are TRBV7-3 and TRBJ1-2; D not resolved. Trimming left V 5 bases short and J 10 bases short, with 5 bases between. The CDR3 is 9 residues long. Germline lookup yields CDR1 SGHTA and CDR2 FQGTGA. Here the CDR3 DNA reads TGTGCCAGCAGCCCGTACTACACCTTC. Its protein is CASSPYYTF.

The gene calls are TRBV11-2 and TRBJ2-5; D not certain. Trimming took 0 bases from V and 5 from J, leaving 10 bases between them. The CDR3 contains 14 residues. CDR1 SGHAT and CDR2 FQNNGV come from the germline V gene. As DNA, the CDR3 is TGTGCCAGCAGCTTAGATGTTGTGGCCGAGACCCAGTACTTC. Encoded protein: CASSLDVVAETQYF. The full variable domain, rest sourced from reference TRBV11-2 and TRBJ2-5, is EAGVAQSPRYKIIEKRQSVAFWCNPISGHATLYWYQQILGQGPKLLIQFQNNGVVDDSQLPKDRFSAERLKGVDSTLKIQPAKLEDSAVYLCASSLDVVAETQYFGPGTRLLVL.

The chain joins TRBV7-2 to TRBJ2-1; 7 nucleotides align to TRBD2. The CDR3 is 13 amino acids. V was clipped by 3 bases and J by 7 bases; unmatched bases: 3. Germline lookup yields CDR1 SGHTA and CDR2 FQGNSA. DNA of the CDR3: TGTGCCAGCAGCTTCGGGCGGGAGAATGAGCAGTTCTTC. Translating gives CASSFGRENEQFF.

V gene TRBV7-6 combines with J gene TRBJ2-7, with 8 bases that match TRBD1. This CDR3 is built from 14 residues. Trimming removed 5 bases from V and 3 bases from J; junction bases left unmatched: 6. Looked up from germline, CDR1 is SGHVS and CDR2 is FNYEAQ. The CDR3 bases are TGTGCCAGCAGCCCCCGACAGGGGAACTACGAGCAGTACTTC. Residues: CASSPRQGNYEQYF.

This clone was observed a few times. The gene calls are TRBV5-1 and TRBJ1-3; D perhaps matches TRBD1 (6 bases). CDR1 is SGHRS and CDR2 is YFSETQ in the germline V gene. V lost 3 bases, J lost 1 base, and 8 bases lay in between. CDR3 size: 14 residues. CDR3 amino acids: CASSYTGSGNTIYF. CDR3 DNA: TGCGCCAGCAGCTACACAGGGTCTGGAAACACCATATATTTT.

CDR3 sequence (DNA): TGTGCCAGCAGTGGATCGGACAGAAATCAGCCCCAGCATTTT. It yields the protein CASSGSDRNQPQHF. The chain employs TRBV2 and TRBJ1-5, with D tentatively TRBD1 (6 bases). There are 14 residues in the CDR3. V gave up 4 bases and J gave up 4 bases, with 11 bases separating them. Per the germline V gene, CDR1 is SNHLY and CDR2 is FYNNEI.

V and J are TRBV4-2 and TRBJ1-4; 9 bases are shared with TRBD1. J was trimmed by 4 bases and V by 1 base; bases with no gene match: 1. The CDR3 totals 15 residues. Germline V gene sequence: CDR1 LGHNA, CDR2 YNFKEQ. The CDR3 bases are TGTGCCAGCAGCCAAGGGGACAGGGATAATGAAAAACTGTTTTTT. It specifies CASSQGDRDNEKLFF.

The chain has TRBV7-9 and TRBJ2-2; TRBD1 matches 7 bases. Germline V gives CDR1 SEHNR, CDR2 FQNEAQ (reference sequence). V was clipped by 5 bases and J by 3 bases; unmatched bases: 6. This CDR3 region has 15 residues. The CDR3 nucleotides are TGTGCCAGCAGCCTCGGACAGGCGGACACCGGGGAGCTGTTTTTT. This gives the protein CASSLGQADTGELFF.

The chain carries TRBV5-4 and TRBJ2-3; tentatively, D is TRBD2 (5 bases). The CDR3 sequence is 16 residues long. The V gene lost 6 bases and the J gene lost 2 bases, with 19 bases spanning the gap. Per germline, CDR1 SGHNT and CDR2 YYREEE (reference sequence). DNA for the CDR3: TGTGCCAGCACACCTCGAGCGGAGGCCAACACAGATACGCAGTATTTT. Protein: CASTPRAEANTDTQYF.

The chain carries TRBV5-8 and TRBJ2-7; 9 bases line up with TRBD1. Germline V lookup: CDR1 SGHTS, CDR2 YDEGEE. V lost 4 bases, J lost 0 bases, and 5 bases stayed unmatched. The CDR3 totals 15 residues. This CDR3 is CASSLTGGYSYEQYF. The CDR3 region has the DNA TGTGCCAGCAGCCTAACAGGGGGCTACTCCTACGAGCAGTACTTC.

The rearrangement uses TRBV7-2 and TRBJ2-2; no clear D. CDR1 and CDR2 (germline): SGHTA, FQGNSA. The CDR3 spans 15 residues. Trimming removed 2 bases from V and 1 base from J, with 8 bases in between. In DNA form, the CDR3 reads TGTGCCAGCAGCTTATCTGTACAGAACACCGGGGAGCTGTTTTTT. Translation: CASSLSVQNTGELFF.

This sequence joins TRBV6-6 and TRBJ2-1; D is undetermined. Trimming stripped 0 bases from V and 7 bases from J, with 4 bases between. The CDR3 loop spans 12 amino acids. Germline V lookup: CDR1 MNHNY, CDR2 SVGAGI (reference sequence). In DNA form, the CDR3 reads TGTGCCAGCAGTTACTCAGGTAATGAGCAGTTCTTC. This gives the protein CASSYSGNEQFF.

This clone is classed as medium-sized. The V gene is TRBV27, the J gene TRBJ1-2, with 7 bases aligning to TRBD1. There are 12 residues in the CDR3. Germline values: CDR1 MNHEY, CDR2 SMNVEV (reference sequence). J was trimmed by 5 bases and V by 10 bases; bases with no gene match: 7. In DNA, the CDR3 is TGTGCCACCGCGACAGGGTCTTATGGCTACACCTTC. It specifies CATATGSYGYTF.

This clone showed up just once. This chain joins TRBV9 and TRBJ1-4; 8 bases align to TRBD1. The J segment lost 7 bases and the V segment lost 1 base, leaving 9 bases of the junction unmatched. Germline V gene data show CDR1 as SGDLS and CDR2 as YYNGEE. The CDR3 is made up of 16 amino acids. As DNA, the CDR3 is TGTGCCAGCAGCGTACAGGGTGGGGGGACAGGTGAAAAACTGTTTTTT. It encodes CASSVQGGGTGEKLFF.

This clone appeared a few times. The CDR3 loop reads CASSSAVSSGNTIYF. Here the CDR3 DNA reads TGTGCCAGCAGCTCCGCGGTTAGCTCTGGAAACACCATATATTTT. The chain couples TRBV7-9 to TRBJ1-3; D gene ambiguous. This CDR3 has 15 residues. Germline CDR1 and CDR2: SEHNR and FQNEAQ (reference sequence). Trimming removed 4 bases at V and 0 bases at J, with 10 bases between.

V and J are TRBV5-1 and TRBJ2-7, with 10 bases identical to TRBD2. Unmatched junction bases numbered 15, after V lost 1 base and J lost 2 bases. CDR1 is SGHRS, CDR2 YFSETQ, per germline. This CDR3 has 19 amino acids. The CDR3 coding sequence is TGCGCCAGCAGCTTGATGTCCCCTAAGCGGGAGGGGTTTACCTACGAGCAGTACTTC. Translated: CASSLMSPKREGFTYEQYF.

This sequence joins TRBV4-1 and TRBJ2-1, with 14 bases aligning to TRBD2. V lost 6 bases and J lost 0; bases outside the gene matches: 7. The CDR3 is 18 residues long. Germline V CDR1 and CDR2: MGHRA, YSYEKL. CDR3 residues: CASSPRTSGRFSYNEQFF. The DNA of the CDR3 is TGCGCCAGCAGTCCCCGGACTAGCGGGAGGTTCTCCTACAATGAGCAGTTCTTC.

This sequence joins TRBV9 and TRBJ1-2, with 10 bases aligning to TRBD1. The CDR3 runs 16 residues. Germline CDR1 is SGDLS and CDR2 is YYNGEE. Germline trimming cut 4 bases from V and 4 bases from J; bases unmatched to any gene: 10. The CDR3 bases are TGTGCCAGCAGCCTCGTCCCGGGACAGGGGAGCTATGGCTACACCTTC. It yields the protein CASSLVPGQGSYGYTF.